This T cell receptor (beta chain) was sequenced for a study of Ad26.COV2.S vaccination and SARS-CoV-2 variants. About this clone itself: Its antigen is unknown.

TCRdb's table, derived via immunoSEQ multiplex PCR, lists solely in-frame clones and lacks some. This table holds roughly 680,000 clones, 80% to 90% found once. Treatment described: roughly 19 received Ad26.COV2.S at low or high dose, single or two shots; 5 received placebo; per-sample allocation not given. The samples date from day 63 after the first vaccine or placebo injection. Study findings and constraints: People who got the vaccine had more spike-specific TCR breadth than people who got placebo.

Trimming removed 0 bases from V and 0 bases from J, with 8 bases in between. The CDR3 is 15 amino acids. The germline gives CDR1 MGHRA, CDR2 YSYEKL. The chain is built from TRBV4-1 and TRBJ1-1, with D unclear. The starting material was peripheral blood, obtained in a trial of Ad26.COV2.S vaccine versus placebo. The receptor was isolated from a person between 18 and 65 years old who received the Ad26.COV2.S COVID-19 vaccine or a placebo. CDR3 coding DNA: TGCGCCAGCAGCCAAGATAAAGACCTGAACACTGAAGCTTTCTTT. This gives the protein CASSQDKDLNTEAFF.